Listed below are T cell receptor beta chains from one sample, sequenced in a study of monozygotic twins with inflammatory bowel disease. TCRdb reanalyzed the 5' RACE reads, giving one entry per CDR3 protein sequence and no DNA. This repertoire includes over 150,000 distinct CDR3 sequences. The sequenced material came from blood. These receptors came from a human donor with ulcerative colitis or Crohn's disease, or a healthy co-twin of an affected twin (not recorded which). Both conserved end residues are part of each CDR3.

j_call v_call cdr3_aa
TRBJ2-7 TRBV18 CASSQTAGTGAGEQYF
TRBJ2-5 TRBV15 CATSRDRGTGYQETQYF
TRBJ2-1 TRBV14 CASSQGIVLPYNEQFF
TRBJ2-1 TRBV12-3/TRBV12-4 CASSRPGQGVHEQFF
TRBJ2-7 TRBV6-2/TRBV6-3 CASSYLGGPYEQYF
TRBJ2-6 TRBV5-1 CASTRTSGANVLTF
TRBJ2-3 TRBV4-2 CASSLPTSLDTQYF
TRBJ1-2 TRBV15 CATSRGDRGDYGYTF
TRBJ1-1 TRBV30 CASWGGTEAFF
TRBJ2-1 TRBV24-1 CATSGFGHNEQFF
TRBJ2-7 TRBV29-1 CSVEDLEREAYEQYF